A selection of T cell receptor beta chains follows, all from one sample in a study of T cells after somatic rescue of genetic block. Generated by immunoSEQ multiplex PCR, the TCRdb table keeps only in-frame clones and is missing some. This repertoire shows 100,000 to 120,000 clones, 75% to 95% found once; its top ten account for 1.4%. Sequenced: peripheral blood mononuclear cells (PBMCs). The receptors stem from a woman younger than 35. CDR3s leave out the opening cysteine and the closing phenylalanine or tryptophan. Each record gives: J gene, V gene, CDR3 protein.

j_call: TRBJ2-5
v_call: TRBV7-6
cdr3_aa: ASSTGPQETQY

j_call: TRBJ2-5
v_call: TRBV5-4
cdr3_aa: ASSVAGDYQETQY

j_call: TRBJ1-2
v_call: TRBV7-9
cdr3_aa: ASSLAFGQGAFGYT

j_call: TRBJ2-3
v_call: TRBV28
cdr3_aa: ASLGKLRGGPVDTQY

j_call: TRBJ1-3
v_call: TRBV6-1
cdr3_aa: ASSLTGGSGNTIY

j_call: TRBJ1-3
v_call: TRBV5-1
cdr3_aa: ASSYTDARSGNTIY

j_call: TRBJ2-2
v_call: TRBV29-1
cdr3_aa: SVSVNQRTGELF

j_call: TRBJ2-3
v_call: TRBV7-8
cdr3_aa: ASIHRDTDTQY

j_call: TRBJ2-4
v_call: TRBV6-5
cdr3_aa: ASARRGEDIQY

j_call: TRBJ2-3
v_call: TRBV9
cdr3_aa: ASSTVITDTQY

j_call: TRBJ1-1
v_call: TRBV29-1
cdr3_aa: SVSDRMNTEAF

j_call: TRBJ1-5
v_call: TRBV4-1
cdr3_aa: ASSQSGASNQPQH

j_call: TRBJ1-1
v_call: TRBV4-3
cdr3_aa: ASSQDRARKNTEAF

j_call: TRBJ1-2
v_call: TRBV11-3
cdr3_aa: ASSLGVSYYGYT

j_call: TRBJ1-1
v_call: TRBV19
cdr3_aa: ASSMRVEVNTEAF

j_call: TRBJ2-7
v_call: TRBV7-7
cdr3_aa: ASSLLQGASNEQY

j_call: TRBJ2-2
v_call: TRBV12-1
cdr3_aa: AGRETGELF

j_call: TRBJ2-6
v_call: TRBV4-1
cdr3_aa: ASSQVLGTLQSGANVLT

j_call: TRBJ1-3
v_call: TRBV19
cdr3_aa: ASTPGSGNTIY

j_call: TRBJ1-1
v_call: TRBV15
cdr3_aa: ATNDRLGTEAF

j_call: TRBJ1-6
v_call: TRBV18
cdr3_aa: ASSPGTPNSPLH

j_call: TRBJ1-5
v_call: TRBV19
cdr3_aa: ASRRQGGEPQH

j_call: TRBJ2-3
v_call: TRBV18
cdr3_aa: ASSPPVVSDTQY

j_call: TRBJ2-1
v_call: TRBV2
cdr3_aa: ASRAQGSPYNEQF

j_call: TRBJ2-7
v_call: TRBV30
cdr3_aa: AWSGSGTNSYEQY

j_call: TRBJ2-5
v_call: TRBV5-1
cdr3_aa: ASSSPSRGGRQETQY

j_call: TRBJ1-1
v_call: TRBV4-2
cdr3_aa: ASSRGAEGTEAF

j_call: TRBJ2-7
v_call: TRBV7-9
cdr3_aa: ASSFGGPPSYEQY

j_call: TRBJ2-6
v_call: TRBV29-1
cdr3_aa: SEFLFPGQGKKNVLT

j_call: TRBJ1-1
v_call: TRBV6-6
cdr3_aa: ASSYWAPLRNTEAF

j_call: TRBJ1-2
v_call: TRBV20-1
cdr3_aa: SARDPGLYT

j_call: TRBJ2-7
v_call: TRBV6-5
cdr3_aa: ASRSGTGASYEQY

j_call: TRBJ1-6
v_call: TRBV30
cdr3_aa: AWWKADRVYNSPLH

j_call: TRBJ1-1
v_call: TRBV30
cdr3_aa: AWSHPNTEAF

j_call: TRBJ2-7
v_call: TRBV7-2
cdr3_aa: ASSLGLADEQY

j_call: TRBJ1-5
v_call: TRBV6-5
cdr3_aa: ASSGQSNQPQH

j_call: TRBJ2-1
v_call: TRBV28
cdr3_aa: ASRGQPDYNEQF

j_call: TRBJ2-3
v_call: TRBV23-1
cdr3_aa: ASSPISLGLFTDTQY

j_call: TRBJ1-3
v_call: TRBV29-1
cdr3_aa: SVEDPLGGENTIY

j_call: TRBJ2-2
v_call: TRBV2
cdr3_aa: ASSENGNTGELF

j_call: TRBJ2-7
v_call: TRBV4-3
cdr3_aa: ASSRQGPFDEQY

j_call: TRBJ2-1
v_call: TRBV5-4
cdr3_aa: ASSWTNNEQF

j_call: TRBJ1-2
v_call: TRBV5-5
cdr3_aa: ASSPRDSYGYT

j_call: TRBJ2-3
v_call: TRBV25-1
cdr3_aa: ASSEQTGGFTDTQY

j_call: TRBJ1-2
v_call: TRBV5-5
cdr3_aa: ASSSGHLRWDGYT

j_call: TRBJ2-3
v_call: TRBV6-4
cdr3_aa: ASSEQAGGATDTQY

j_call: TRBJ1-5
v_call: TRBV28
cdr3_aa: ASSLWIGTGSNQPQH

j_call: TRBJ2-1
v_call: TRBV7-2
cdr3_aa: ASGKTGFNNEQF

j_call: TRBJ1-5
v_call: TRBV19
cdr3_aa: ASSILSQPQH

j_call: TRBJ1-1
v_call: TRBV12-5
cdr3_aa: ASRGPGDTEAF

j_call: TRBJ2-5
v_call: TRBV18
cdr3_aa: ASSPPPIETQY